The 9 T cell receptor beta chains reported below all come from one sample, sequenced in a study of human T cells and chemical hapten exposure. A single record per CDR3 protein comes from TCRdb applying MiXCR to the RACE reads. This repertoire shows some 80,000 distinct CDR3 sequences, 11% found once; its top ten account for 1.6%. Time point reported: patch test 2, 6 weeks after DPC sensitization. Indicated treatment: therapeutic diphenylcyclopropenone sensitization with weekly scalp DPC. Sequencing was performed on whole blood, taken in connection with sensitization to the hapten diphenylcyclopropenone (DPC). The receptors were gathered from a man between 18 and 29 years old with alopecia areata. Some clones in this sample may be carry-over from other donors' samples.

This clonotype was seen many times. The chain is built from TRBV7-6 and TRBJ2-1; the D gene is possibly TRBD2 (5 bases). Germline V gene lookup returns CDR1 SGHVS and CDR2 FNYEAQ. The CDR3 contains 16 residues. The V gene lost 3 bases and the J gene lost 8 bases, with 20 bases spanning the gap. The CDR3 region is CASSFSPYFGGYEQFF. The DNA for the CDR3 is TGTGCCAGCAGCTTTAGCCCCTATTTTGGAGGATATGAGCAGTTCTTC.

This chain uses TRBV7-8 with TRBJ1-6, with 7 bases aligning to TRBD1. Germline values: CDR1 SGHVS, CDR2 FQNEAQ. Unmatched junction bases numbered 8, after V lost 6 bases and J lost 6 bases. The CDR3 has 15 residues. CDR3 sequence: CASREKRQGNSPLHF. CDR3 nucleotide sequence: TGTGCCAGCAGGGAGAAACGACAGGGTAATTCACCCCTCCACTTT.

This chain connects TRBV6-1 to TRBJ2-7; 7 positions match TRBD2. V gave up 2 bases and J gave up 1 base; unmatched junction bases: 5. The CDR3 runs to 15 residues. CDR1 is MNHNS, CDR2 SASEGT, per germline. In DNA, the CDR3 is TGTGCCAGCAGTGAACGGGGGGACTATTCCTACGAGCAGTACTTC. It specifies CASSERGDYSYEQYF.

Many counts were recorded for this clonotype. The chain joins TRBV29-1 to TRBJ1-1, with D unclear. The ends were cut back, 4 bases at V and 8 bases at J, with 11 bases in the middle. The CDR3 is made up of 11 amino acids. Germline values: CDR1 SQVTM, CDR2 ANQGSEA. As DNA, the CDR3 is TGCAGCGTTGTCAGGAGTGGAGAAGCTTTCTTT. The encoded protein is CSVVRSGEAFF.

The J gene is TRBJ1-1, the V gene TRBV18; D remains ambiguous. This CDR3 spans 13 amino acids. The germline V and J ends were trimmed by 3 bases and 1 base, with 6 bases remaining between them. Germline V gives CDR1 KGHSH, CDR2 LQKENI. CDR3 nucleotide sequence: TGTGCCAGCTCACCGGAGACGAACACTGAAGCTTTCTTT. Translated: CASSPETNTEAFF.

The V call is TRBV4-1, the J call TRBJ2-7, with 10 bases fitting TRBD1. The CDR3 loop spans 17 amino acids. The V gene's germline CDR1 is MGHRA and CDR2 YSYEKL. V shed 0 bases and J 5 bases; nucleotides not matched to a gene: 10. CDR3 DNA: TGCGCCAGCAGCCAAGATAGCGGACAGGGGGTTCCCAACGAGCAGTACTTC. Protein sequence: CASSQDSGQGVPNEQYF.

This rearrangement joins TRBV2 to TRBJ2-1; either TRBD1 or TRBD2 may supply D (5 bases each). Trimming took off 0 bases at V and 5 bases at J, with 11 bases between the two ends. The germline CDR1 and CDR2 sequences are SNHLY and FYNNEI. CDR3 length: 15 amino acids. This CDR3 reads CASSEAGTGHNEQFF. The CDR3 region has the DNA TGTGCCAGCAGTGAAGCGGGGACCGGCCACAATGAGCAGTTCTTC. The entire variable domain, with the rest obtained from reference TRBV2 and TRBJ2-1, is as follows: EPEVTQTPSHQVTQMGQEVILRCVPISNHLYFYWYRQILGQKVEFLVSFYNNEISEKSEIFDDQFSVERPDGSNFTLKIRSTKLEDSAMYFCASSEAGTGHNEQFFGPGTRLTVL.

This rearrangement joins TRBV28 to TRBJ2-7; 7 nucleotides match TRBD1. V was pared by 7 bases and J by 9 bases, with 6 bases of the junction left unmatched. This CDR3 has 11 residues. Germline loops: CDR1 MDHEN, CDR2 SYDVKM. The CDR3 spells CASTDRERQYF. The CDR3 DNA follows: TGTGCCAGCACCGACAGGGAGAGGCAGTACTTC. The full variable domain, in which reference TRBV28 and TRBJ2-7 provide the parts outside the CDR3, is DVKVTQSSRYLVKRTGEKVFLECVQDMDHENMFWYRQDPGLGLRLIYFSYDVKMKEKGDIPEGYSVSREKKERFSLILESASTNQTSMYLCASTDRERQYFGPGTRLTVT.

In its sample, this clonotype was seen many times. CDR3 in amino acids: CASKGQGSDEQYV. Here the CDR3 DNA reads TGTGCCAGCAAGGGACAGGGAAGCGACGAGCAGTACGTC. The chain employs TRBV2 and TRBJ2-7, with 9 bases identical to TRBD1. The CDR3 sequence is 13 residues long. V shed 7 bases, J shed 5 bases, and the junction held 6 bases outside the gene matches. The germline CDR1 and CDR2 sequences are SNHLY and FYNNEI.